The clone carrying this TCR beta chain was seen only a few times. Its antigen is unknown. In the PCR, 60 Vbeta and 13 Jbeta primers were used. Profiling relied on immunoSEQ multiplex PCR, and the TCRdb table lists in-frame clones only, not all of them. This sample has 110,000 or so clones, with 77% found just once. The data were obtained in a study of cytomegalovirus exposure and HLA in healthy donors. Overall study results and limits: Some public TCRs appeared in many individuals, while most sequences were rare. For TCR beta chains, V- and J-gene trimming was later linked to a missense DCLRE1C variant. Immune exposure information available was restricted to CMV serostatus.

Germline CDR1 and CDR2: MNHEY and SVGAGI. The CDR3 consists of 16 residues. The V end was cut by 0 bases, the J end by 0 bases, with 12 bases between. The origin of this receptor is a young man in good health and CMV-seropositive. Specimen: PBMCs. The chain links TRBV6-5 to TRBJ2-7, with a tentative D call TRBD2 (5 bases). The CDR3 is CASSYSQSGSSYEQYF. The CDR3, as DNA: TGTGCCAGCAGTTACTCCCAAAGCGGTTCCTCCTACGAGCAGTACTTC.